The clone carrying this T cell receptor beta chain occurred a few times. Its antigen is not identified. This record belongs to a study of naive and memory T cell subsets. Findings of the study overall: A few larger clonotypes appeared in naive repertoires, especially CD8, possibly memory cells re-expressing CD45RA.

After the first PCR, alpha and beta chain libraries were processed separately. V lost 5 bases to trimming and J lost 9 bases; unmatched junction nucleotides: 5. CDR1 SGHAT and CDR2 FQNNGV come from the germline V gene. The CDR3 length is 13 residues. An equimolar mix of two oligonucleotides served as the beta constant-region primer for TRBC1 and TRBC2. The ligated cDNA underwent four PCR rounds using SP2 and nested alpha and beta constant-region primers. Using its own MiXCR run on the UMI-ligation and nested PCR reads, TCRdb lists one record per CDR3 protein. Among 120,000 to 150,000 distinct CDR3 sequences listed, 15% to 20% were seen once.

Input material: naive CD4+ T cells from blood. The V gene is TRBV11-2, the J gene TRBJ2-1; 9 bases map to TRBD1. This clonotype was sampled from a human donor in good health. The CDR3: CASSRDRASEQFF. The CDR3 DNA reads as TGTGCCAGCAGCCGGGACAGGGCTAGTGAGCAGTTCTTC.